This T cell receptor beta chain originates from a study of blood T cell repertoires in COVID-19. V gave up 0 bases and J gave up 12 bases, with 17 bases separating them. Germline CDR1 MGHRA, CDR2 YSYEKL. The CDR3 has 14 residues. Assay used: immunoSEQ multiplex PCR; TCRdb lists only in-frame clones, some missing. The profile shows 40,000 or so clones, approximately 80% of them singletons. The sequence was collected from a man aged 60 to 69 in a cohort sampled during active COVID-19. The rearrangement uses TRBV4-1 and TRBJ1-2; D is unclear. The specimen was peripheral blood. The CDR3 sequence is CASSQDAQRSDNTF. CDR3 nucleotides: TGCGCCAGCAGCCAAGATGCCCAAAGGAGTGATAACACCTTC.